This T cell receptor (beta chain) was documented in a study of CD8+ T cells in alopecia areata. RNA, once extracted, was reverse transcribed into cDNA for use as the sequencing template. Sequencing was performed with immunoSEQ multiplex PCR; in TCRdb, only in-frame clones are kept and a portion is missing. Counted here are approximately 180,000 clones, about 72% occurring once; the ten biggest clones make up about an eighth. The sample in question was CD8+ T cells sorted from blood, obtained at week 0. This sequence originates from a human donor with alopecia areata.

The CDR3 region has the DNA TGCGCCAGCAGCCAAGATCATAAGAAGGGCGGCAATCAGCCCCAGCATTTT. It codes for CASSQDHKKGGNQPQHF. The chain combines TRBV4-1 with TRBJ1-5, with D unresolved. Germline V gives CDR1 MGHRA, CDR2 YSYEKL. CDR3 length: 17 residues. V dropped 0 bases and J dropped 2 bases, with 14 bases sitting between them.